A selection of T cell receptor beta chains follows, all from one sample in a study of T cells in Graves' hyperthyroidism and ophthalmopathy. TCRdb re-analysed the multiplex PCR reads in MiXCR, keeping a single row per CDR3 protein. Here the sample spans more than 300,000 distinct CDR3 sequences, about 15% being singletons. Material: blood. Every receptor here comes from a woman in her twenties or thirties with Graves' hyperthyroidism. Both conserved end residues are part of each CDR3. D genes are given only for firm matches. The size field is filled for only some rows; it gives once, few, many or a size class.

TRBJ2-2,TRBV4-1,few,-,CASSTGTRNTGELFF,TGCGCCAGCTCAACCGGGACAAGGAACACCGGGGAGCTGTTTTTT
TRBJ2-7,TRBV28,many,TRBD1,CATDTLPGGQRVEQYF,TGTGCCACCGACACCCTCCCAGGGGGCCAAAGGGTCGAGCAGTACTTC
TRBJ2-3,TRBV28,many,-,CASSFGGKRLTDTQYF,TGTGCCAGCAGTTTTGGCGGGAAGCGTCTCACAGATACGCAGTATTTT
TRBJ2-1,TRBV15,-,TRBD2,CATSVIAGVNEQFF,TGTGCCACCAGCGTGATAGCGGGAGTTAACGAGCAGTTCTTC
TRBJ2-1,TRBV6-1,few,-,CASSLGLGSGTWNEQFF,TGTGCCAGCAGCCTAGGCCTGGGTAGCGGAACATGGAATGAGCAGTTCTTC
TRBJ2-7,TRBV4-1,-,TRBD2,CASRRTSAALGDYEQYF,TGCGCCAGCAGGAGGACTAGCGCAGCCCTCGGGGACTACGAGCAGTACTTC
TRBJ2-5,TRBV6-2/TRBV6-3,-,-,CASSPLLQGLGETQYF,TGTGCCAGCAGTCCCCTATTACAGGGTCTCGGAGAGACCCAGTACTTC
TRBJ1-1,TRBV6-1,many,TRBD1,CASVFGTGSGTEAFF,TGTGCCAGCGTCTTCGGGACAGGGTCGGGGACTGAAGCTTTCTTT
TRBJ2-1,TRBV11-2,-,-,CASSLGLVGNEQFF,TGTGCCAGCAGCTTAGGTCTAGTTGGGAATGAGCAGTTCTTC
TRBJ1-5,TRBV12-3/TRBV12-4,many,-,CASSLDVRQPQHF,TGTGCCAGCAGTTTAGACGTGAGGCAGCCCCAGCATTTT
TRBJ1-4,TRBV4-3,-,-,CASSQESWGGVEKLFF,TGCGCCAGCAGCCAAGAATCCTGGGGAGGGGTCGAAAAACTGTTTTTT
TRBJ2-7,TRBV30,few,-,CAWTKGVHEQYF,TGTGCCTGGACCAAAGGGGTTCACGAGCAGTACTTC
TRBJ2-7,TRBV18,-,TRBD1,CASSADRTGRYEHYF,TGTGCCAGCTCCGCTGACCGGACAGGGAGGTACGAGCACTACTTC
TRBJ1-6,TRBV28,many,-,CASSTGPGGNSPLHF,TGTGCCAGCAGTACCGGCCCGGGGGGTAATTCACCCCTCCACTTT
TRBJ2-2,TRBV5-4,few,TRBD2,CASSLAGGLVSGELFF,TGTGCCAGCAGCTTGGCCGGGGGACTAGTTAGCGGGGAGCTGTTTTTT
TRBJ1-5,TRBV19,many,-,CASTETAYSNQPQHF,TGTGCCAGTACGGAAACAGCTTATAGCAATCAGCCCCAGCATTTT
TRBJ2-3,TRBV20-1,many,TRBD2,CSAESPKLAGADTQYF,TGCAGTGCTGAAAGCCCAAAACTAGCGGGAGCAGATACGCAGTATTTT
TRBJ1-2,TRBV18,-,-,CASSPDRQYGYTF,TGTGCCAGCTCCCCGGACAGACAATATGGCTACACCTTC
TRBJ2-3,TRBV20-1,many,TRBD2,CSAPPGLAGVRTDTQYF,TGCAGTGCCCCTCCGGGACTAGCGGGAGTTAGGACAGATACGCAGTATTTT
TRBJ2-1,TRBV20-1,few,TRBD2,CSARTGTSVNNEQFF,TGCAGTGCTCGGACCGGGACTAGCGTAAACAATGAGCAGTTCTTC
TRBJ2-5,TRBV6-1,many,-,CASIGTFEGETQYF,TGTGCCAGCATCGGCACATTCGAGGGAGAGACCCAGTACTTC
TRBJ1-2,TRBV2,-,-,CASSAQGSGYTF,TGTGCCAGCAGTGCGCAGGGGTCCGGCTACACCTTC
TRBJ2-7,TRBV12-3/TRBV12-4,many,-,CASSGWGYEQYF,TGTGCCAGCAGTGGGTGGGGCTACGAGCAGTACTTC
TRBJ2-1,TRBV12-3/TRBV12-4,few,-,CASRDGSARNEQFF,TGTGCCAGCAGGGACGGATCTGCTCGGAATGAGCAGTTCTTC
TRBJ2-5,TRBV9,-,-,CTSSSRPGQGGETQYF,TGTACCAGCAGCTCCCGGCCGGGGCAGGGAGGAGAGACCCAGTACTTC
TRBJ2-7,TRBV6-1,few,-,CASSGGPVYEQYF,TGTGCCAGCAGTGGGGGGCCGGTCTACGAGCAGTACTTC
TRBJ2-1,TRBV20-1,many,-,CSARKARGSNEQFF,TGCAGTGCTCGCAAAGCCAGGGGTTCGAATGAGCAGTTCTTC
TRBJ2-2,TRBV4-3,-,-,CASSPTYGTAELFF,TGCGCCAGCAGCCCTACCTATGGAACCGCGGAGCTGTTTTTT
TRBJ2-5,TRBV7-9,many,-,CASSSGGQSGTQYF,TGTGCCAGCAGCTCCGGGGGACAGAGTGGGACCCAGTACTTC
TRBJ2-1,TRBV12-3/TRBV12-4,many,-,CASRHQSSGSNEQFF,TGTGCCAGCAGACACCAGTCTTCAGGGTCCAATGAGCAGTTCTTC
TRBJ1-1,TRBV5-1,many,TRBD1,CASSPMTGGTEAFF,TGCGCCAGCAGCCCCATGACAGGGGGCACTGAAGCTTTCTTT